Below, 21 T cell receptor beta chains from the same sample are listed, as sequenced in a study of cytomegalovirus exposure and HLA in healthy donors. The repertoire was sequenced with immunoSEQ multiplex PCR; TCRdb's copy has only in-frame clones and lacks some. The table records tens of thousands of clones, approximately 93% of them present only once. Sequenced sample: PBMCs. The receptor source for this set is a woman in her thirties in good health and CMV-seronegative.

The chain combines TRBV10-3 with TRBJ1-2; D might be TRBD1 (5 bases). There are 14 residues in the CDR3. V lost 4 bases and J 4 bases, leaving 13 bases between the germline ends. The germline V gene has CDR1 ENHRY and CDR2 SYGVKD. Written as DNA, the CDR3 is TGTGCCATCAGTGCGCTCCAGGGACTCTATGGCTACACCTTC. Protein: CAISALQGLYGYTF.

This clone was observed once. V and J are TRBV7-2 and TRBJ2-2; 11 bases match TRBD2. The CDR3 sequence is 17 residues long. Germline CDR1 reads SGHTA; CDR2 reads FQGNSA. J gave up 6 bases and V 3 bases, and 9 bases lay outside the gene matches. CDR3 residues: CASSFRLAGGVSGELFF. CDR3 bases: TGTGCCAGCAGCTTTCGGCTAGCGGGGGGCGTCTCCGGGGAGCTGTTTTTT.

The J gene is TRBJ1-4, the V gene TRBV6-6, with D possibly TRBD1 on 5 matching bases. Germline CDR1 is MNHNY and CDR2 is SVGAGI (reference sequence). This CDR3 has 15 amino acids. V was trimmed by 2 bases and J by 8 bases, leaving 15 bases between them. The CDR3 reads CASSYVGRAGEKLFF. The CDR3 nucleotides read TGTGCCAGCAGTTACGTTGGCAGGGCAGGAGAAAAACTGTTTTTT.

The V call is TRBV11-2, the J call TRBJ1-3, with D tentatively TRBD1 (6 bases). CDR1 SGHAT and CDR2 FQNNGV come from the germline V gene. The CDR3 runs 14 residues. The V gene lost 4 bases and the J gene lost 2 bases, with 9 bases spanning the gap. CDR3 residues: CASSSQGTGNTIYF. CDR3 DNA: TGTGCCAGCAGCTCACAGGGTACTGGAAACACCATATATTTT.

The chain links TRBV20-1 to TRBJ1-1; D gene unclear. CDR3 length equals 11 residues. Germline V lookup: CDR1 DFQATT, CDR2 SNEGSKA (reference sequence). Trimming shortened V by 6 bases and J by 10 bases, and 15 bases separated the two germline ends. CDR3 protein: CSAWAPPRAFF. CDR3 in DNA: TGCAGTGCATGGGCACCACCCCGAGCTTTCTTT.

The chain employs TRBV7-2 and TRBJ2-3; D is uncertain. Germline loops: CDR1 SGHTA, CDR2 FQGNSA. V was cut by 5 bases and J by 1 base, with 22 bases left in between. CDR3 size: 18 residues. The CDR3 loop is CASSGDVRRSSGTDTQYF. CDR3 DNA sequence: TGTGCCAGCAGCGGCGACGTACGAAGGTCTAGTGGCACAGATACGCAGTATTTT.

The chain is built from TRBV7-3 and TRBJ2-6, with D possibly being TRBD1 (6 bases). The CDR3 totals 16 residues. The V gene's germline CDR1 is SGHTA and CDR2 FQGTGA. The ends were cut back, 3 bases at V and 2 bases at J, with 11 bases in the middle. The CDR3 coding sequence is TGTGCCAGCAGCTTCCCAGCAGGGGCTGGGGCCAACGTCCTGACTTTC. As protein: CASSFPAGAGANVLTF.

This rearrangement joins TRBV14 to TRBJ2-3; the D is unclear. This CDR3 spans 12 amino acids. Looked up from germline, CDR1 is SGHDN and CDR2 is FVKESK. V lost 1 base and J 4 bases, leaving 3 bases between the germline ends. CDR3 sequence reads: CASSQVADTQYF. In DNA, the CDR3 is TGTGCCAGCAGCCAAGTCGCAGATACGCAGTATTTT.

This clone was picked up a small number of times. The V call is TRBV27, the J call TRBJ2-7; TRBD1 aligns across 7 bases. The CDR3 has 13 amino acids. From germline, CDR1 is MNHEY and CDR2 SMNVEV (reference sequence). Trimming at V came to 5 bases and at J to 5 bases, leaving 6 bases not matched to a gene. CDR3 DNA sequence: TGTGCCAGCAGTCCCTCACAGGGGAACGAGCAGTACTTC. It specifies CASSPSQGNEQYF.

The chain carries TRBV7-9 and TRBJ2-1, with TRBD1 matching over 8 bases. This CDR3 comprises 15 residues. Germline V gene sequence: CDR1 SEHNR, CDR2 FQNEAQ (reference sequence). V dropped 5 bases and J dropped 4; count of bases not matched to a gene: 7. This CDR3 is CASSRGQGRYNEQFF. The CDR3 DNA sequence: TGTGCCAGCAGCCGAGGACAGGGCAGGTACAATGAGCAGTTCTTC.

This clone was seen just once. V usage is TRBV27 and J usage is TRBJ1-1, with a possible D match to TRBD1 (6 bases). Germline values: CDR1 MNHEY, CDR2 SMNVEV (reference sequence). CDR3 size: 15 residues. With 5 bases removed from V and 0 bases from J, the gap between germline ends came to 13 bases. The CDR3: CASSPQGSVNTEAFF. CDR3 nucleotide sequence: TGTGCCAGCAGTCCCCAGGGGTCCGTGAACACTGAAGCTTTCTTT.

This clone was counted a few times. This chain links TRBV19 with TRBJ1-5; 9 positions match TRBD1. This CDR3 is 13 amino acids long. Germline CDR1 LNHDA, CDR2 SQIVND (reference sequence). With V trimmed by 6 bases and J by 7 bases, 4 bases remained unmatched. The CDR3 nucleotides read TGTGCCAGTAGGGACAGGGGTCAACAGCCCCAGCATTTT. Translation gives CASRDRGQQPQHF.

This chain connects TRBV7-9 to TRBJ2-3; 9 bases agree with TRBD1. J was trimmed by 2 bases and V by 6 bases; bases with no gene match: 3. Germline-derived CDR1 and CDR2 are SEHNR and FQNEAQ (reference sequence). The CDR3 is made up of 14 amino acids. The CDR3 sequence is CASRSQGATDTQYF. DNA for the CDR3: TGTGCCAGCAGGTCACAGGGGGCCACAGATACGCAGTATTTT.

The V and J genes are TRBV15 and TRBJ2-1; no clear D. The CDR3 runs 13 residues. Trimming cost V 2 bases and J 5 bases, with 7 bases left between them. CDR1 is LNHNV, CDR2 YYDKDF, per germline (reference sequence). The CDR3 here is CATSRRDDNEQFF. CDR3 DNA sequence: TGTGCCACCAGCAGAAGAGATGACAATGAGCAGTTCTTC.

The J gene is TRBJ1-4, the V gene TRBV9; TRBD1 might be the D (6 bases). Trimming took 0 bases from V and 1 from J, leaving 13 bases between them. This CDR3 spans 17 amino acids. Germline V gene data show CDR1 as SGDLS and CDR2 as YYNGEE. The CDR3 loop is CASSVEGGQRTNEKLFF. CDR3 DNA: TGTGCCAGCAGCGTAGAGGGTGGACAGCGAACTAATGAAAAACTGTTTTTT. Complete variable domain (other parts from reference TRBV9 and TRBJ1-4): DSGVTQTPKHLITATGQRVTLRCSPRSGDLSVYWYQQSLDQGLQFLIQYYNGEERAKGNILERFSAQQFPDLHSELNLSSLELGDSALYFCASSVEGGQRTNEKLFFGSGTQLSVL.

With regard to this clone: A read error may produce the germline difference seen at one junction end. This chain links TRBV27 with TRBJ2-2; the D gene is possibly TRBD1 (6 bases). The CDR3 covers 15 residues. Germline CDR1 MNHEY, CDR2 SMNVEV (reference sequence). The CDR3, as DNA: TGTGCCACCAGTATTTGGGGGCGGAACACCGGGGAGCTGTTTTTT. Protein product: CATSIWGRNTGELFF.

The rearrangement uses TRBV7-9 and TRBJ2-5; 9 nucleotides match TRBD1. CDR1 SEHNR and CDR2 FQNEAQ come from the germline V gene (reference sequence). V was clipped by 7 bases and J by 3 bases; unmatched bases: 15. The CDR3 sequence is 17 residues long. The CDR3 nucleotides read TGTGCCAGCACCATCCTACGGACAGGGGAGTTGGAAGAGACCCAGTACTTC. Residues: CASTILRTGELEETQYF.

CDR3 DNA sequence: TGTGCCAGCAGAGCGGCGGGGGGCTGGGGCACTGAAGCTTTCTTT. Protein: CASRAAGGWGTEAFF. The chain joins TRBV6-4 to TRBJ1-1, with D perhaps matching TRBD1 (6 bases). Germline CDR1 reads MRHNA; CDR2 reads SNTAGT. Trimming cost V 6 bases and J 4 bases, with 18 bases left between them. The CDR3 length is 15 residues.

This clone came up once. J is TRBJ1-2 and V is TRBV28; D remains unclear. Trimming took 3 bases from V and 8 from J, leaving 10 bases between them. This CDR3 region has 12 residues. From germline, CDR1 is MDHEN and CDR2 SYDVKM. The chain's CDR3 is CASSFEGSGYTF. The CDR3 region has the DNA TGTGCCAGCAGTTTTGAAGGGAGCGGCTACACCTTC.

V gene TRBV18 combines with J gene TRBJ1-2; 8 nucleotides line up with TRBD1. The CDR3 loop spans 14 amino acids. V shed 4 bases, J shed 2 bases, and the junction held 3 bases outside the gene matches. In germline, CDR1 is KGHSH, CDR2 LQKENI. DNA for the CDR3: TGTGCCAGCTCACGAGGACAGGGCAACTATGGCTACACCTTC. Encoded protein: CASSRGQGNYGYTF.

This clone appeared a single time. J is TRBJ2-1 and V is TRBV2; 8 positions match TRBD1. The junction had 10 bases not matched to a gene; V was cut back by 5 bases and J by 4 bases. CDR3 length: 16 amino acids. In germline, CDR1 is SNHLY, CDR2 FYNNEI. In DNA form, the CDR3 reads TGTGCCAGCAGTCTAGGGACAGGTCGAGTTTACAATGAGCAGTTCTTC. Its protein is CASSLGTGRVYNEQFF.